The T cell receptor (beta chain) described here comes from a study of metastatic and nonmetastatic thyroid tumors. Study-wide context: Where malignant and benign thyroid patients were concerned, repertoires were compared across blood and tumor or nodule tissue.

Unmatched junction bases numbered 9, after V lost 3 bases and J lost 0 bases. This CDR3 comprises 17 residues. The V gene's germline CDR1 is MNHNS and CDR2 SASEGT. Original handling: The study's classifier, a distant-metastasis tool for papillary thyroid cancer, was built using CDR3 differences across clinicopathological groups. TCRdb re-called the PCR reads with MiXCR. TCRdb assigned the V and J calls; the authors' analysis was not used. The sample yields roughly 20,000 clones, approximately 34% seen once. There are a few counts of this clone. Each patient came to thyroid surgery without any prior treatment (of any kind).

This rearrangement joins TRBV6-1 to TRBJ2-3; 7 bases are a match to TRBD2. The specimen was tumor tissue. This receptor was obtained from a female donor with papillary thyroid cancer or a benign thyroid nodule (not recorded which). Some clones in this sample may be carry-over from other donors' samples. The CDR3 reads CASSDQGLAVSTDTQYF. In DNA, the CDR3 is TGTGCCAGCAGTGATCAGGGTCTAGCGGTTAGCACAGATACGCAGTATTTT.